This TCR beta chain comes out of a study of Graves' ophthalmopathy and Graves' hyperthyroidism. A duration under 3 months, NOSPECS ≥4, CAS ≥3 and moderate-to-severe activity characterized the donors with ophthalmopathy. CDR3 regions of TCR beta were amplified from RNA transcripts. HTBI primers primed a first-round RT-PCR, and a second-round multiplex PCR followed. One entry per CDR3 protein results from TCRdb running MiXCR on the multiplex PCR reads. The profile shows 350,000 to 400,000 distinct CDR3 sequences, 15% to 20% of them singletons. The receptor was isolated from a woman younger than 30 with Graves' ophthalmopathy. The sample was peripheral blood.

In nucleotides, the CDR3 is TGTGCCAGCAGGCCTCCCGGGACAGGAGACTATGGCTACACCTTC. Protein: CASRPPGTGDYGYTF. This sequence joins TRBV6-1 and TRBJ1-2; 8 bases line up with TRBD1. The CDR3 runs to 15 residues. CDR1 is MNHNS and CDR2 is SASEGT in the germline V gene. V lost 6 bases to trimming and J lost 3 bases; unmatched junction nucleotides: 9.